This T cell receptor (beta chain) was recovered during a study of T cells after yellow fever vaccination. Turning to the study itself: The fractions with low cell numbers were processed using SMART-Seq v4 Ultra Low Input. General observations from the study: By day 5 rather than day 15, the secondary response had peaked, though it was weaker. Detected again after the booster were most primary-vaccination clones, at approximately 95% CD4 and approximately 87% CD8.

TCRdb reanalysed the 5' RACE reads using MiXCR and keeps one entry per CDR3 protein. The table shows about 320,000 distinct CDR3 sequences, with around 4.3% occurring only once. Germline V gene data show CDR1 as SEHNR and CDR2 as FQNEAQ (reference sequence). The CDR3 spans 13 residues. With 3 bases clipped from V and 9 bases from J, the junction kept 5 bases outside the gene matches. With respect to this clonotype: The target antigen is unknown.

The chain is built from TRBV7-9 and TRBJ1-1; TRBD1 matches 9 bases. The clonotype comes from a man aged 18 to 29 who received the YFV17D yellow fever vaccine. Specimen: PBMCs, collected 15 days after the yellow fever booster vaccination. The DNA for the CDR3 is TGTGCCAGCAGCTTCGGACAGGGGACCCAAGCTTTCTTT. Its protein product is CASSFGQGTQAFF.